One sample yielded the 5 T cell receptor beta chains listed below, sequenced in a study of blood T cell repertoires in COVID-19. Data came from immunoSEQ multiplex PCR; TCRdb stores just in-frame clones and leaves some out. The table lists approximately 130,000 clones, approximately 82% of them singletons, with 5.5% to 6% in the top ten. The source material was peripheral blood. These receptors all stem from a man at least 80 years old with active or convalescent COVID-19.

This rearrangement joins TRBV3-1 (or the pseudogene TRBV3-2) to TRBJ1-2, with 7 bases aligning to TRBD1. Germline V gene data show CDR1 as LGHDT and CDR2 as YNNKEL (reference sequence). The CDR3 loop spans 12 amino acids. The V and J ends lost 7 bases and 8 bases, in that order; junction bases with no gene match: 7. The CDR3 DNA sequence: TGTGCCAGCACCACAGGGGATGGGGGCTACACCTTC. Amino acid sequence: CASTTGDGGYTF.

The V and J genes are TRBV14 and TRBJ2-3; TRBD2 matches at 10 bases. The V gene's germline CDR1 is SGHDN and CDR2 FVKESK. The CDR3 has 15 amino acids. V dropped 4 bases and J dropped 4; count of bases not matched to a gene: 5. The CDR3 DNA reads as TGTGCCAGCAGCCCGTTAGCGGGGGGATCAGATACGCAGTATTTT. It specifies CASSPLAGGSDTQYF.

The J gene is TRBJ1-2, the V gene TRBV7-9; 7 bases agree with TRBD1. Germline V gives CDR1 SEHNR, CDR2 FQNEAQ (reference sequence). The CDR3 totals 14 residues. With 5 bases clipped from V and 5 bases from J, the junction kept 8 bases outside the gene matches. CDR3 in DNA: TGTGCCAGCAGCCGAGGAGACAGGGTTTATGGCTACACCTTC. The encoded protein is CASSRGDRVYGYTF.

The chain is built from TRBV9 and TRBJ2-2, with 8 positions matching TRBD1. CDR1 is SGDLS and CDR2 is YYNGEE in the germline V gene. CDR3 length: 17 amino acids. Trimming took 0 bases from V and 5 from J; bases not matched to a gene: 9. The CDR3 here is CASSVATGVASTGELFF. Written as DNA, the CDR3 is TGTGCCAGCAGCGTAGCGACAGGGGTCGCGTCAACCGGGGAGCTGTTTTTT.

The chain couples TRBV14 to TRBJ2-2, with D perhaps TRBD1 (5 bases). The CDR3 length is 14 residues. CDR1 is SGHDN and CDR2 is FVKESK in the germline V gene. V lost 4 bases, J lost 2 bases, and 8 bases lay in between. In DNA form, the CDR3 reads TGTGCCAGCAGCCGGCAGGGTAACACCGGGGAGCTGTTTTTT. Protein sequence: CASSRQGNTGELFF.